This is a list of T cell receptor beta chains from one sample in a study of CD8+ T cells in alopecia areata. Measured with immunoSEQ multiplex PCR; TCRdb has only the in-frame clones, and not every one. The table lists some 150,000 clones, approximately 85% of them singletons. Sequenced here: CD8+ T cells sorted from blood, sampled at week 4, from a patient treated with tofacitinib. The receptor set was obtained from a human donor with alopecia areata. The CDR3 runs from the conserved cysteine through the conserved F or W. The D gene is left open where the match is weak. Some rows have no size entry. The others give once, few or many, or a class for an expanded clone.

TRBJ2-1 TRBV5-1 TRBD2 - TGCGCCAGCAATCGTGGGACTAGCGGGGAGAGTGAGCAGTTCTTC CASNRGTSGESEQFF
TRBJ2-6 TRBV5-1 TRBD1 - TGCGCCAGCAGTCAGAACAGGGGCATTTCTGGGGCCAACGTCCTGACTTTC CASSQNRGISGANVLTF
TRBJ2-1 TRBV7-9 TRBD2 once TGTGCCAGCAGCCGAGCGGGGGTCTCCTACAATGAGCAGTTCTTC CASSRAGVSYNEQFF
TRBJ2-1 TRBV29-1 - - TGCAGCGTGGACATTGCCGGCAATGAGCAGTTCTTC CSVDIAGNEQFF
TRBJ2-1 TRBV19 TRBD1 - TGTGCCAGTAGTACCTCCGGGACAGCGATAAATGAGCAGTTCTTC CASSTSGTAINEQFF
TRBJ2-1 TRBV29-1 - - TGCAACGTCGTGCTCCGGGACACACTCTACAATGAGCAGTTCTTC CNVVLRDTLYNEQFF
TRBJ2-7 TRBV13 - - TGTGCCAGCAGCTCCCGGGGTGGCAGCCCACTCTCCTACGAGCAGTACTTC CASSSRGGSPLSYEQYF
TRBJ2-1 TRBV5-6 - - TGTGCCAGCAGTTGGACGGGTATCAATGAGCAGTTCTTC CASSWTGINEQFF
TRBJ1-2 TRBV7-9 - - TGTGCCAGCAGCCCAAGGGACAACAACTATGGCTACACCTTC CASSPRDNNYGYTF
TRBJ2-7 TRBV27 TRBD1 - TGTGCCAGCAGCCCAAAGGGGGCTCCCGTAAGCGAGCAGTACTTC CASSPKGAPVSEQYF
TRBJ1-1 TRBV6-5 - - TGTGCCAGCAGTTACCGGCCGGGTCCTATTGAAGCTTTCTTT CASSYRPGPIEAFF
TRBJ2-1 TRBV7-9 TRBD2 - TGTGCCAGCAGCTTAGGTGTACTAGCGGGGTACAATGAGCAGTTCTTC CASSLGVLAGYNEQFF
TRBJ1-1 TRBV13 TRBD1 once TGTGCCAGCAGCGGGACAGACGCAGAAGCTTTCTTT CASSGTDAEAFF
TRBJ2-7 TRBV5-1 - - TGCGCCAGCAGCCAAGGGGCAGGGCACTACGAGCAGTACTTC CASSQGAGHYEQYF
TRBJ2-2 TRBV18 - - TGTGCCAGCTCACCTCCTCGCGGGAACACCGGGGAGCTGTTTTTT CASSPPRGNTGELFF
TRBJ1-2 TRBV4-1 - once TGCGCCAGCAGCCAAACGGTGGGCGACTATGGCTACACCTTC CASSQTVGDYGYTF
TRBJ2-2 TRBV5-6 TRBD1 - TGTGCCAGCAGCTCGATCAACAGGGGGCAAACCGGGGAGCTGTTTTTT CASSSINRGQTGELFF
TRBJ2-1 TRBV9 - - TGTGCCAGCAGCGGGGCACAACCCAATGAGCAGTTCTTC CASSGAQPNEQFF
TRBJ1-2 TRBV19 - - TGTGCCAGTAGTTCAATCGGGGCCTTGTGGGGCTACACCTTC CASSSIGALWGYTF
TRBJ2-1 TRBV7-2 - - TGTGCCAGCAGCCATTGGAGGGACGAGCCCTACAATGAGCAGTTCTTC CASSHWRDEPYNEQFF
TRBJ2-7 TRBV7-2 - - TGTGCCAGCAGCTTAGCCGCTGGACGGGAGCAGTACTTC CASSLAAGREQYF
TRBJ2-7 TRBV19 TRBD2 - TGTGCCAGTAGTCGGCTAGCGGGGAGCGAGCAGTACTTC CASSRLAGSEQYF
TRBJ1-2 TRBV29-1 - - TGCAGCGTTGAAGGGAACTCTGCTGGCTACACCTTC CSVEGNSAGYTF
TRBJ2-7 TRBV7-2 - - TGTGCCAGCAGCCAAGCTTACGGGCAGTACTTC CASSQAYGQYF
TRBJ2-5 TRBV29-1 TRBD1 few TGCAGCCTGGAAGGGACAGGGGGGGAGACCCAGTACTTC CSLEGTGGETQYF
TRBJ1-4 TRBV7-2 - - TGTGCCAGCAGGGCAGTGGGGAATGAAAAACTGTTTTTT CASRAVGNEKLFF
TRBJ2-3 TRBV7-9 TRBD1 - TGTGCCAGCAGGTTGACAGGGGACGCAGATACGCAGTATTTT CASRLTGDADTQYF
TRBJ1-1 TRBV10-3 - - TGTGCCATCAGTGAGACAGTGATGAACACTGAAGCTTTCTTT CAISETVMNTEAFF
TRBJ2-7 TRBV5-6 - - TGTGCCAGCAGCCCCGGACCGATCTCCTACGAGCAGTACTTC CASSPGPISYEQYF
TRBJ1-1 TRBV19 - - TGTGCCAGTAGTATCCAGGTGAACACTGAAGCTTTCTTT CASSIQVNTEAFF
TRBJ2-1 TRBV5-1 - - TGCGCCAGCAGCTTTACAGGTTACAATGAGCAGTTCTTC CASSFTGYNEQFF
TRBJ2-2 TRBV5-1 - - TGCGCCAGCAGCTACCTCGGGGGGAACACCGGGGAGCTGTTTTTT CASSYLGGNTGELFF
TRBJ2-5 TRBV11-2 - - TGTGCCAGCAGCTTAGTCAGCGGGCCGGAGACCCAGTACTTC CASSLVSGPETQYF
TRBJ2-5 TRBV1 - - TGCACCAGCAGCCAAGATCAGGAGCGGGGGGGCGGCGGAGAGACCCAGTACTTC CTSSQDQERGGGGETQYF
TRBJ2-2 TRBV23-1 - - TGCGCCAGCAGTCAATCGAAGGGGATGAACACCGGGGAGCTGTTTTTT CASSQSKGMNTGELFF
TRBJ2-1 TRBV29-1 TRBD2 - TGCAGCGTGGTTGGGACTAGCGGGGGGATAGAGCAGTTCTTC CSVVGTSGGIEQFF
TRBJ1-2 TRBV6-1 - - TGTGCCAGCAGTGACCCTCCTTGGGGGAGGGGCTACACCTTC CASSDPPWGRGYTF
TRBJ1-2 TRBV6-5 TRBD1 - TGTGCCAGCAAGTACCGGGACAGGGTCTATGGCTACACCTTC CASKYRDRVYGYTF
TRBJ2-5 TRBV30 TRBD2 once TGTGCCTGCCAAGCGGGGGAGCAAGAGACCCAGTACTTC CACQAGEQETQYF
TRBJ2-7 TRBV29-1 TRBD1 - TGCAGCGTAGATACAGGGGTAGTTGAGCAGTACTTC CSVDTGVVEQYF
TRBJ2-1 TRBV7-2 TRBD2 - TGTGCCAGCGCCCCCGGGGGGGCTTTCAATGAGCAGTTCTTC CASAPGGAFNEQFF
TRBJ2-7 TRBV29-1 - - TGCAGCGTTGAGCTCAGATCCTACGAGCAGTACTTC CSVELRSYEQYF
TRBJ2-7 TRBV4-3 - once TGCGCCAGCAGCCAGTCGGTTGGGGGAGGCACCAAGGAGCAGTACTTC CASSQSVGGGTKEQYF
TRBJ2-7 TRBV13 TRBD2 - TGTGCCAGCAGCTCCCCCAGCGGGGGGAAGTACTTC CASSSPSGGKYF
TRBJ2-1 TRBV6-5 - few TGTGCCAGCAGTTACGGCTATGAGCAGTTCTTC CASSYGYEQFF